Below are 28 T cell receptor beta chains sequenced from a single sample in a study of T cells in Graves' hyperthyroidism and ophthalmopathy. TCR beta CDR3 sequences were amplified from RNA transcripts. HTBI primers were the set used in a first-round RT-PCR of the TCR CDR3. TCRdb used MiXCR to reprocess the multiplex PCR reads, holding one entry per CDR3 protein. The sample carries about 580,000 distinct CDR3 sequences, 46% recorded once. Sequenced sample: peripheral blood or thyroid tissue (not recorded which). The receptors originated from a woman between 18 and 29 years old with Graves' hyperthyroidism.

The chain combines TRBV12-3 or TRBV12-4 with TRBJ1-2; possible D gene TRBD1, 5 bases. V lost 5 bases and J 8 bases, leaving 18 bases between the germline ends. CDR3 length equals 14 residues. The CDR3, as DNA: TGTGCCAGCAGTAACCTGACGGACAACGCGGGCTACACCTTC. Its protein is CASSNLTDNAGYTF.

The genes are TRBV7-8 and TRBJ2-3; D gene ambiguous. Trimming pared 7 bases from V and 3 bases from J, leaving 14 bases between. This CDR3 contains 14 residues. Germline values: CDR1 SGHVS, CDR2 FQNEAQ. Written as DNA, the CDR3 is TGTGCCAGCACCCCCGCCTGGACGACAGATACGCAGTATTTT. This gives the protein CASTPAWTTDTQYF. The variable domain in full, completed from reference TRBV7-8 and TRBJ2-3, reads GAGVSQSPRYKVAKRGQDVALRCDPISGHVSLFWYQQALGQGPEFLTYFQNEAQLDKSGLPSDRFFAERPEGSVSTLKIQRTQQEDSAVYLCASTPAWTTDTQYFGPGTRLTVL.

V gene TRBV19 combines with J gene TRBJ2-7, with 7 bases lining up with TRBD1. V lost 3 bases to trimming and J lost 7 bases; unmatched junction nucleotides: 9. The CDR3 covers 14 residues. In germline, CDR1 is LNHDA, CDR2 SQIVND (reference sequence). For the CDR3, the DNA is TGTGCCAGTAGTATGCAGGGGGTACTCAATGAGCAGTACTTC. This gives the protein CASSMQGVLNEQYF.

A few counts support this clonotype. This rearrangement joins TRBV20-1 to TRBJ2-7; D is tentatively TRBD1 or TRBD2 (5 bases each). The J call may be in error: the DNA end matches TRBJ2-1 better. Per the germline V gene, CDR1 is DFQATT and CDR2 is SNEGSKA (reference sequence). This CDR3 region has 13 residues. The CDR3 nucleotides are TGCAGTGCTAGAGCGCCAGGGAGAAATGAGCAGTTCTTC. As protein: CSARAPGRNEQFF.

For this clonotype: The conserved closing phenylalanine or tryptophan is absent in this CDR3, likely reflecting a read error. The limits of the CDR3 on the DNA are not certain, so only TCRdb's listed CDR3 is given. This sequence joins TRBV27 and TRBJ1-2; TRBD1 is the table's D call, not checked against the DNA. Inclusive of both ends, the CDR3 amounts to 14 amino acids. CDR1 is MNHEY, CDR2 SMNVEV, per germline (reference sequence). The CDR3 sequence is CASSSPLRGRRDTY.

The sample holds a few counts of this clonotype. This sequence joins TRBV20-1 and TRBJ1-5; no firm D call. Germline CDR1 reads DFQATT; CDR2 reads SNEGSKA (reference sequence). The length of the CDR3 is 10 residues. CDR3 in amino acids: CSFGNQPQHF. The DNA of the CDR3 is TGCAGCTTCGGGAATCAGCCCCAGCATTTT.

Worth noting for this clonotype: An end of the junction does not agree with germline; a read error may underlie this. V gene TRBV20-1 combines with J gene TRBJ1-2; unclear D gene. Germline assignment: CDR1 DFQATT and CDR2 SNEGSKA (reference sequence). There are 13 residues in the CDR3. CDR3 DNA: TGCAGTGGTAGTGGGAAAAACTACTATGGCTACGCCTTC. Residues: CSGSGKNYYGYAF.

There are many counts of this clonotype. The chain links TRBV2 to TRBJ2-2; 9 positions agree with TRBD1. The CDR3 has 14 amino acids. The ends lost 4 bases at V and 5 bases at J; junction bases unmatched: 2. Germline CDR1 SNHLY, CDR2 FYNNEI. The CDR3 here is CASSGQGVTGELFF. CDR3 nucleotide sequence: TGTGCCAGCAGTGGACAGGGGGTGACCGGGGAGCTGTTTTTT.

The chain employs TRBV10-3 and TRBJ1-4; TRBD1 might be the D (6 bases). The germline V gene encodes CDR1 ENHRY and CDR2 SYGVKD. The CDR3 has 13 residues. V was clipped by 10 bases and J by 7 bases, with 16 bases between them. The CDR3 coding sequence is TGTGCCACCAAGGACGGGGACACTGAAAAACTGTTTTTT. Protein product: CATKDGDTEKLFF.

This clonotype was recorded at least ten times. J is TRBJ1-1 and V is TRBV18; D is undetermined. Trimming removed 8 bases from V and 1 base from J, with 11 bases in between. The CDR3 is 13 amino acids. Per the germline V gene, CDR1 is KGHSH and CDR2 is LQKENI. This CDR3 reads CASSPTENTEAFF. CDR3 bases: TGTGCCAGCAGCCCCACTGAGAACACTGAAGCTTTCTTT.

This clonotype was counted at least ten times. The rearrangement links TRBV13 to TRBJ1-2, with D possibly being TRBD1 (5 bases). This CDR3 has 15 residues. The V gene's germline CDR1 is PRHDT and CDR2 FYEKMQ (reference sequence). Trimming took 0 bases from V and 5 from J, leaving 13 bases between them. The CDR3 reads CASSLGVRARYGYTF. The CDR3 DNA reads as TGTGCCAGCAGCTTAGGGGTCAGGGCAAGGTATGGCTACACCTTC.

The rearrangement joins TRBV12-3 or TRBV12-4 to TRBJ1-2; D is ambiguous. The V end was cut by 6 bases, the J end by 4 bases, with 18 bases between. CDR3 length: 15 amino acids. The DNA for the CDR3 is TGTGCCAGCAGCTTATCGGGGTTATCGCGCTATGGCTACACCTTC. Translating it yields CASSLSGLSRYGYTF.

There are many counts of this clonotype. The genes are TRBV7-8 and TRBJ1-1, with 7 nucleotides matching TRBD1. Germline-derived CDR1 and CDR2 are SGHVS and FQNEAQ. Unmatched junction bases numbered 8, after V lost 4 bases and J lost 6 bases. The CDR3 covers 14 residues. The CDR3 here is CASSSDRETPEAFF. CDR3 bases: TGTGCCAGCAGCTCCGACAGGGAAACACCTGAAGCTTTCTTT.

Ten or more counts support this clonotype. The V and J genes are TRBV9 and TRBJ2-7; possibly TRBD1 or TRBD2 for D (5 bases each). This CDR3 spans 15 amino acids. Germline loops: CDR1 SGDLS, CDR2 YYNGEE. Between the trimmed V and J ends, which lost 3 bases and 0 bases, there was a span of 13 bases. Here the CDR3 reads CASSDGTGSSYEQYF. The CDR3 DNA reads as TGTGCCAGCAGCGACGGGACGGGGAGCTCCTACGAGCAGTACTTC.

The J gene is TRBJ1-6, the V gene TRBV9; perhaps TRBD1 as D (5 bases). Germline V gene data show CDR1 as SGDLS and CDR2 as YYNGEE. Trimming shortened V by 4 bases and J by 8 bases, and 10 bases separated the two germline ends. The CDR3 runs 13 residues. The CDR3 nucleotides read TGTGCCAGCAGCACCGGGACCGATTCACCCCTCCACTTT. It yields the protein CASSTGTDSPLHF.

This clonotype was counted many times. This sequence joins TRBV20-1 and TRBJ1-1; D gene unclear. The CDR3 contains 12 residues. Trimming removed 5 bases at V and 1 base at J, with 8 bases between. The germline V gene encodes CDR1 DFQATT and CDR2 SNEGSKA (reference sequence). CDR3 bases: TGCAGTGCTGGAATCAAGAACACTGAAGCTTTCTTT. Encoded protein: CSAGIKNTEAFF.

In its sample, this clonotype was seen many times. The rearrangement links TRBV6-5 to TRBJ1-1, with unresolved D. V lost 0 bases, J lost 6 bases, and 11 bases lay in between. This CDR3 has 14 residues. The V gene's germline CDR1 is MNHEY and CDR2 SVGAGI. In nucleotides, the CDR3 is TGTGCCAGCAGTTACTCGAGAGTAGGCCCTGAAGCTTTCTTT. Its translation is CASSYSRVGPEAFF.

This chain joins TRBV20-1 and TRBJ2-7, with 10 positions matching TRBD1. Judging by the DNA end, TRBJ2-1 fits better; the J call may be wrong. The CDR3 length is 17 residues. Per germline, CDR1 DFQATT and CDR2 SNEGSKA (reference sequence). For the CDR3, the DNA is TGCAGTGCCGTGGCCCCGGGACAGGGGACTACCCACAATGAGCAGTTCTTC. It codes for CSAVAPGQGTTHNEQFF.

This clonotype has a count of ten or more. The V call is TRBV6-6, the J call TRBJ1-6, with TRBD1 as a possible D gene (6 bases). Per the germline V gene, CDR1 is MNHNY and CDR2 is SVGAGI (reference sequence). The CDR3 length is 15 residues. V was shortened by 5 bases and J by 10 bases, with 18 bases between the two germline ends. The CDR3 here is CASSADSPEGSPLHF. In DNA form, the CDR3 reads TGTGCCAGCAGTGCGGACAGCCCAGAAGGATCACCCCTCCACTTT.

This clonotype was found many times. V usage is TRBV7-2 and J usage is TRBJ2-7, with TRBD2 matching over 9 bases. V gave up 2 bases and J gave up 4 bases; unmatched junction bases: 3. The CDR3 contains 14 residues. Germline assignment: CDR1 SGHTA and CDR2 FQGNSA. The CDR3 region has the DNA TGTGCCAGCAGCTTAAAAGCGGGAGGTTACGAGCAGTACTTC. This encodes CASSLKAGGYEQYF.

This clonotype was picked up a small number of times. The rearrangement uses TRBV29-1 and TRBJ1-2; perhaps TRBD1 as D (5 bases). V shed 7 bases and J shed 8 bases, with 20 bases lying between them. Per the germline V gene, CDR1 is SQVTM and CDR2 is ANQGSEA. The CDR3 covers 13 residues. The CDR3 region has the DNA TGCAGCGAACGGTCGGGGCGCACGGGGGGCTACACCTTC. Amino acid sequence: CSERSGRTGGYTF.

This chain joins TRBV7-6 and TRBJ2-7; TRBD2 matches at 9 bases. This CDR3 has 16 residues. The V gene end was trimmed by 2 bases and the J gene end by 7 bases; junction bases not matched to a gene: 12. Germline CDR1 reads SGHVS; CDR2 reads FNYEAQ. The CDR3 here is CASSLLGLAYSNEQYF. DNA of the CDR3: TGTGCCAGCAGCTTATTAGGACTAGCGTATTCTAATGAGCAGTACTTC.

This chain links TRBV20-1 with TRBJ1-1; D gene unclear. V was cut by 0 bases and J by 1 base, with 12 bases left in between. The CDR3 contains 15 residues. CDR1 is DFQATT, CDR2 SNEGSKA, per germline (reference sequence). The CDR3 region is CSARDPRVANTEAFF. In nucleotides, the CDR3 is TGCAGTGCTAGAGATCCCCGGGTGGCGAACACTGAAGCTTTCTTT.

This clonotype was detected ten times or more. The V and J genes are TRBV7-6 and TRBJ1-1, with D tentatively TRBD1 (6 bases). The CDR3 has 14 amino acids. V dropped 6 bases and J dropped 0 bases, with 11 bases sitting between them. Looked up from germline, CDR1 is SGHVS and CDR2 is FNYEAQ. CDR3 nucleotides: TGTGCCAGCAGACCCAAGGGGGTGAACACTGAAGCTTTCTTT. This translates into CASRPKGVNTEAFF.

The chain combines TRBV12-3 or TRBV12-4 with TRBJ1-2; 9 positions agree with TRBD1. CDR3 size: 16 residues. V lost 5 bases to trimming and J lost 8 bases; unmatched junction nucleotides: 15. For the CDR3, the DNA is TGTGCCAGCAGTCCGAACGCCCGACAGGGGGATCGAGGCTACACCTTC. Its translation is CASSPNARQGDRGYTF.

This clonotype was seen ten or more times. The V and J genes are TRBV6-6 and TRBJ1-1; D gene uncertain. Germline values: CDR1 MNHNY, CDR2 SVGAGI (reference sequence). V was clipped by 3 bases and J by 2 bases, with 16 bases between them. The CDR3 is 16 amino acids. CDR3 in DNA: TGTGCCAGCAGTTATTTGAACCCGGGCCAAAACACTGAAGCTTTCTTT. Amino acid sequence: CASSYLNPGQNTEAFF.

This clonotype was found many times. CDR3 protein: CASSLEIGDGGYTF. The DNA of the CDR3 is TGTGCCAGCAGCTTAGAAATCGGGGACGGAGGCTACACCTTC. The chain has TRBV7-2 and TRBJ1-2; a weak D match, TRBD1 (5 bases). V lost 1 base to trimming and J lost 8 bases, with 14 bases between them. Germline lookup yields CDR1 SGHTA and CDR2 FQGNSA. The CDR3 spans 14 residues.

A remark on this clonotype: Possible read error: a much larger clone is one base away. V is TRBV6-5 and J is TRBJ1-4; D call uncertain. CDR3 length: 14 amino acids. The germline CDR1 and CDR2 sequences are MNHEY and SVGAGI. CDR3 amino acids: CASSSSGFNKKLFF. In nucleotides, the CDR3 is TGTGCCAGCAGTTCAAGTGGTTTTAATAAAAAACTGTTTTTT.